This T cell receptor (beta chain) was identified in a study of shared clonotypes between healthy human individuals. As for the study in general: CD8 memory received one plate per donor, CD8 naive two, CD4 memory three and CD4 naive three.

Libraries were prepared by immunoSEQ multiplex PCR; TCRdb keeps only in-frame clonotypes and omits some of them. The sample lists some 2,000,000 clones, 85% to 95% occurring once. Study results and limitations: Rarefaction revealed incomplete sorted-subset sequencing despite large depth. On the whole, naive subsets had larger estimated richness than memory subsets had.

In the case of this clone: As yet, its antigen is unknown.

Trimming shortened V by 7 bases and J by 0 bases, and 10 bases separated the two germline ends. Germline V lookup: CDR1 MNHNS, CDR2 SASEGT. This CDR3 is 14 amino acids long. This sequence was found in a man between 18 and 29 years old in good health. Sequencing was performed on naive CD4+ T cells sorted from blood. The subset was: CD45RA+ positively selected. V gene TRBV6-1 combines with J gene TRBJ1-5; D unclear. CDR3 region: CASNPLNSNQPQHF. For the CDR3, the DNA is TGTGCCAGCAATCCACTTAATAGCAATCAGCCCCAGCATTTT.